A selection of T cell receptor beta chains follows, all from one sample in a study of blood T cell repertoires in COVID-19. Using immunoSEQ multiplex PCR, the repertoire was profiled, and TCRdb retains in-frame clones only, with some absent. The table lists about 230,000 clones, about 87% of them singletons, with roughly 3% in the top ten. Sequencing was performed on peripheral blood. The receptors were gathered from a man aged 25 to 40 with COVID-19, enrolled during active disease. The CDR3 runs from the conserved cysteine through the conserved F or W. D genes are given only for firm matches. A clone size is listed for some rows: how often the clone was seen (once, few, many), or a class if it is expanded.

v_gene: TRBV3-1/TRBV3-2; d_gene: TRBD2; j_gene: TRBJ2-7; abundance: NA; CDR3nt: TGTGCCAGCAGCCTCTCCGGGACTAGTAATTCCGAGCAGTACTTC; CDR3aa: CASSLSGTSNSEQYF
v_gene: TRBV18; d_gene: TRBD1; j_gene: TRBJ2-2; abundance: NA; CDR3nt: TGTGCCAGCCCCGGACAGGGGGGCACCGGGGAGCTGTTTTTT; CDR3aa: CASPGQGGTGELFF
v_gene: TRBV6-5; d_gene: NA; j_gene: TRBJ2-7; abundance: NA; CDR3nt: TGTGCCAGCAGTTACGGGGCGGGGTTTAGCTCCTACGAGCAGTACTTC; CDR3aa: CASSYGAGFSSYEQYF
v_gene: TRBV4-1; d_gene: NA; j_gene: TRBJ1-1; abundance: NA; CDR3nt: TGCGCCAGCAGCCAAGTCCAGGGAGGGGTTGAAGCTTTCTTT; CDR3aa: CASSQVQGGVEAFF
v_gene: TRBV19; d_gene: NA; j_gene: TRBJ1-2; abundance: NA; CDR3nt: TGTGCCAGTAGCCTCGGTACAGGCTATGGCTACACCTTC; CDR3aa: CASSLGTGYGYTF
v_gene: TRBV21-1; d_gene: NA; j_gene: TRBJ2-6; abundance: once; CDR3nt: TGTGCCAGCAGCTTTCGCCGTCGGGGTAGAGGGAAGGGGGCCAACGTCCTGACTTTC; CDR3aa: CASSFRRRGRGKGANVLTF
v_gene: TRBV15; d_gene: TRBD1; j_gene: TRBJ2-7; abundance: NA; CDR3nt: TGTGCCACCAGCTTGACAGGGTTCGGCTACGAGCAGTACTTC; CDR3aa: CATSLTGFGYEQYF
v_gene: TRBV27; d_gene: TRBD1; j_gene: TRBJ1-2; abundance: NA; CDR3nt: TGTGCCAGCAGAAATGGCAGGGGGCGGACAGGCTACACCTTC; CDR3aa: CASRNGRGRTGYTF
v_gene: TRBV19; d_gene: NA; j_gene: TRBJ1-5; abundance: NA; CDR3nt: TGTGCCAGTAGTAGACAGTACAATCAGCCCCAGCATTTT; CDR3aa: CASSRQYNQPQHF
v_gene: TRBV6-6; d_gene: NA; j_gene: TRBJ2-7; abundance: NA; CDR3nt: TGTGCCAGCAGTTGGCACAGGGTCGGCTCCTACGAGCAGTACTTC; CDR3aa: CASSWHRVGSYEQYF
v_gene: TRBV7-2; d_gene: NA; j_gene: TRBJ2-3; abundance: NA; CDR3nt: TGTGCCAGCAGCTTAGGACAGGTTCTCACAGATACGCAGTATTTT; CDR3aa: CASSLGQVLTDTQYF
v_gene: TRBV27; d_gene: NA; j_gene: TRBJ1-1; abundance: NA; CDR3nt: TGTGCCAGCAGTTTAGGGGGCCTCTTGAACACTGAAGCTTTCTTT; CDR3aa: CASSLGGLLNTEAFF
v_gene: TRBV11-2; d_gene: TRBD1; j_gene: TRBJ2-1; abundance: NA; CDR3nt: TGTGCCAGCAGCTTAGAGAGGGACAGGGGCTGGGAGTCTTGGTTTAATGAGCAGTTCTTC; CDR3aa: CASSLERDRGWESWFNEQFF
v_gene: TRBV20-1; d_gene: TRBD2; j_gene: TRBJ2-3; abundance: NA; CDR3nt: TGCAGTGCTCCTAGCGGGGATACGCAGTATTTT; CDR3aa: CSAPSGDTQYF
v_gene: TRBV4-1; d_gene: TRBD2; j_gene: TRBJ2-3; abundance: NA; CDR3nt: TGCGCCAGCAGCCAAGGCCCCCAGCGGGGGGGCACAGATACGCAGTATTTT; CDR3aa: CASSQGPQRGGTDTQYF
v_gene: TRBV29-1; d_gene: NA; j_gene: TRBJ1-1; abundance: NA; CDR3nt: TGCAGCGTTGGGACAGAGTTGTCGAACACTGAAGCTTTCTTT; CDR3aa: CSVGTELSNTEAFF
v_gene: TRBV2; d_gene: NA; j_gene: TRBJ1-4; abundance: few; CDR3nt: TGTGCCAGCAGTCTTGTCGGTAGCGGTAATGAAAAACTGTTTTTT; CDR3aa: CASSLVGSGNEKLFF
v_gene: TRBV21-1; d_gene: NA; j_gene: TRBJ1-1; abundance: once; CDR3nt: TGTGCCAGCAGCCTCACATGGGCAGGGGGCGTCGACCGTGTTGAAGCTTTCTTT; CDR3aa: CASSLTWAGGVDRVEAFF
v_gene: TRBV12-3/TRBV12-4; d_gene: NA; j_gene: TRBJ1-2; abundance: NA; CDR3nt: TGTGCCAGCAGTTTTAGTCAGGGTGGCTACACCTTC; CDR3aa: CASSFSQGGYTF
v_gene: TRBV10-3; d_gene: NA; j_gene: TRBJ1-5; abundance: NA; CDR3nt: TGTGCCATCACAGTCCCACACCCTTATAGCAATCAGCCCCAGCATTTT; CDR3aa: CAITVPHPYSNQPQHF